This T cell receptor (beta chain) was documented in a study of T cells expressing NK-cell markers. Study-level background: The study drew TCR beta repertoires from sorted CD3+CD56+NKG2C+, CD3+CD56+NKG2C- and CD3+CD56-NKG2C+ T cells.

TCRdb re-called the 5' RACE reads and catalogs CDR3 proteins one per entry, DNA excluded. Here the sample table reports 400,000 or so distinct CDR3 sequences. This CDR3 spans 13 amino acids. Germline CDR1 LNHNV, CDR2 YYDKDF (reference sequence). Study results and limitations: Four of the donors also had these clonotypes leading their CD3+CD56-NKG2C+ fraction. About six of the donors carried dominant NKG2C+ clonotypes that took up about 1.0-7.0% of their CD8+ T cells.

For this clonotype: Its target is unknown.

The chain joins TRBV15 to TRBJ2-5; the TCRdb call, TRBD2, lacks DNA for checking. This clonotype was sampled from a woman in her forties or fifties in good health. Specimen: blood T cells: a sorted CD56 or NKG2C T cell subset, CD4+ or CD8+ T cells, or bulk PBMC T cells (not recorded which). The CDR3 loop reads CATSSGARETQYF.